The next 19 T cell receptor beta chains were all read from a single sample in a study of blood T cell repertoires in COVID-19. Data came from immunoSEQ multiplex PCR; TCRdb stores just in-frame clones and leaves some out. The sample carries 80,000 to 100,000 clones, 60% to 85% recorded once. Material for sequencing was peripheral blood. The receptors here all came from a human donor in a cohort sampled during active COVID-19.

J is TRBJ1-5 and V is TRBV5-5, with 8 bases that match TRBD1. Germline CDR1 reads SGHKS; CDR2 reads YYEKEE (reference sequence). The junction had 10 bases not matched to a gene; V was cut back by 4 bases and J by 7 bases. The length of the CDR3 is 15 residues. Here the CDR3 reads CASSPLAGGYQPQHF. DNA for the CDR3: TGTGCCAGCAGCCCCTTGGCAGGGGGCTACCAGCCCCAGCATTTT.

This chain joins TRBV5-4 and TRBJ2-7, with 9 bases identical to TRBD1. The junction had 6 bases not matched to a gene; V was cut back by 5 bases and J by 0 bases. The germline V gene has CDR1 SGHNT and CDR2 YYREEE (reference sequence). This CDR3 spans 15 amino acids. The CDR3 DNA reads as TGTGCCAGCAGTTCCGGGACAGGGAGCTCCTACGAGCAGTACTTC. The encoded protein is CASSSGTGSSYEQYF.

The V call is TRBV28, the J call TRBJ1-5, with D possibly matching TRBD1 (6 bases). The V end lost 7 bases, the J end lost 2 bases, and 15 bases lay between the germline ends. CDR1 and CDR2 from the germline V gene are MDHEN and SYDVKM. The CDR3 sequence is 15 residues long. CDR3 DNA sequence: TGTGCCAGCACCCTAATGGGGGCTCGCAATCAGCCCCAGCATTTT. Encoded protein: CASTLMGARNQPQHF.

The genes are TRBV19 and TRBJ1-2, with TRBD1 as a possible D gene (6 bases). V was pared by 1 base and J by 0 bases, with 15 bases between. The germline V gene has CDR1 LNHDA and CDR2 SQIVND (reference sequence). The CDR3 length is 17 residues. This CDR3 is CASSIAGAYRSNYGYTF. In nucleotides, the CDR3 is TGTGCCAGTAGTATAGCAGGGGCCTACCGCTCTAACTATGGCTACACCTTC.

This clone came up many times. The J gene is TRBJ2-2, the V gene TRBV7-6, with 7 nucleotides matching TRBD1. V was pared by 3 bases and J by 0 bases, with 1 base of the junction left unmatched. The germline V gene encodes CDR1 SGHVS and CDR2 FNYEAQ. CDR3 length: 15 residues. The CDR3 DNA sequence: TGTGCCAGCAGCTTCGGGACAGCGAACACCGGGGAGCTGTTTTTT. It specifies CASSFGTANTGELFF.

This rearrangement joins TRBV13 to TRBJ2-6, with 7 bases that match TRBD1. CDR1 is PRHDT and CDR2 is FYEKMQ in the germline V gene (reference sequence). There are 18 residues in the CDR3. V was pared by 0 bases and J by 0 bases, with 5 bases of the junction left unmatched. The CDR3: CASSLGQGVYSGANVLTF. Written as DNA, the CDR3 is TGTGCCAGCAGCTTAGGTCAGGGGGTATACTCTGGGGCCAACGTCCTGACTTTC.

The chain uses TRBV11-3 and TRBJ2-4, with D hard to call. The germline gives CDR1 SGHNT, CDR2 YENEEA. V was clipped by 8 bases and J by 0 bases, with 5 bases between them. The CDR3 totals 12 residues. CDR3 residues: CASAIAKNIQYF. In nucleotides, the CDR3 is TGTGCCAGCGCGATAGCCAAAAACATTCAGTACTTC.

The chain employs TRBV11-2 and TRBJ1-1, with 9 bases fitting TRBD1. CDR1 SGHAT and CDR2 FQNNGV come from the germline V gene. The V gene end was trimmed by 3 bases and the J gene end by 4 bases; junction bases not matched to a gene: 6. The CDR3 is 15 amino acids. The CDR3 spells CASSFLTGGFTEAFF. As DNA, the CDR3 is TGTGCCAGCAGCTTCTTGACAGGGGGTTTCACTGAAGCTTTCTTT.

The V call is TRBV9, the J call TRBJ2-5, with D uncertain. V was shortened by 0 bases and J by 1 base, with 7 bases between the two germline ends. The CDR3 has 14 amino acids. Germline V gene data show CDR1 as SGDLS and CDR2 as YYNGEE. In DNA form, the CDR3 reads TGTGCCAGCAGCGTAGGGCCCGTCCAAGAGACCCAGTACTTC. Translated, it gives CASSVGPVQETQYF.

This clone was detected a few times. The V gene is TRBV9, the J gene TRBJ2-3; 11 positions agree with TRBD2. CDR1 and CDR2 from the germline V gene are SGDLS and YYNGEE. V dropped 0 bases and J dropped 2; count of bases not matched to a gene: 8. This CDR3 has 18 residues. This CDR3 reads CASSVAPLLAGVTDTQYF. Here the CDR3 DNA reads TGTGCCAGCAGCGTAGCCCCCCTACTAGCGGGGGTCACAGATACGCAGTATTTT.

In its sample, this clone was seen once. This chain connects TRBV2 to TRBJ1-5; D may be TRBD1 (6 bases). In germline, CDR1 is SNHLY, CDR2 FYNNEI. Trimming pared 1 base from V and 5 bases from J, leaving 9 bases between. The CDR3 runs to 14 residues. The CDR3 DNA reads TGTGCCAGCAGTGAAGTGGGGGCCCATCAGCCCCAGCATTTT. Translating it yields CASSEVGAHQPQHF.

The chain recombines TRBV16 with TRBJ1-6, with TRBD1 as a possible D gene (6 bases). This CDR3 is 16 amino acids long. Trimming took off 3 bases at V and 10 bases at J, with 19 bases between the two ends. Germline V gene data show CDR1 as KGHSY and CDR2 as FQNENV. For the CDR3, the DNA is TGTGCCAGCAGCCAGCCAACAACAGGGAAAAAATCACCCCTCCACTTT. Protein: CASSQPTTGKKSPLHF.

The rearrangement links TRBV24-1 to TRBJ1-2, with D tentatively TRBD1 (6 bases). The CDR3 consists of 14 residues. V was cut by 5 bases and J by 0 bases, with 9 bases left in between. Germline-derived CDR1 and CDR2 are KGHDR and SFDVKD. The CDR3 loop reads CATSGPGANYGYTF. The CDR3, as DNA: TGTGCCACCAGTGGGCCAGGGGCTAACTATGGCTACACCTTC.

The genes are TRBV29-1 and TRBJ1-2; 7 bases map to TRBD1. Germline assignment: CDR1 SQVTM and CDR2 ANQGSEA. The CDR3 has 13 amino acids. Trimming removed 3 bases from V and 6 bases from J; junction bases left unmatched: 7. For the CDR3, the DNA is TGCAGCGTTGATATCGACACAGGGGATGGCTACACCTTC. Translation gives CSVDIDTGDGYTF. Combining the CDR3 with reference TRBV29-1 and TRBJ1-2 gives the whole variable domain SAVISQKPSRDICQRGTSLTIQCQVDSQVTMMFWYRQQPGQSLTLIATANQGSEATYESGFVIDKFPISRPNLTFSTLTVSNMSPEDSSIYLCSVDIDTGDGYTFGSGTRLTVV.

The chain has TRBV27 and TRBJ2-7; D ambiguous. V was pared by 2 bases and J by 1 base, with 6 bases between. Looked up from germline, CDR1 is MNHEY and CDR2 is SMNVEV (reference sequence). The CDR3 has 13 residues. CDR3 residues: CASSLGDSYEQYF. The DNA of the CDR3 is TGTGCCAGCAGTTTAGGAGATTCCTACGAGCAGTACTTC.

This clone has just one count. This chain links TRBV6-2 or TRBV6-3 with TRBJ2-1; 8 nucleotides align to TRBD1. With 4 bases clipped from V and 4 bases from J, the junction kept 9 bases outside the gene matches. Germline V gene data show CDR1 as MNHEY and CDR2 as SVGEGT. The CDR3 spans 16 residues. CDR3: CASSFGQGIMYNEQFF. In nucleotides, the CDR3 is TGTGCCAGCAGTTTTGGACAGGGCATAATGTACAATGAGCAGTTCTTC.

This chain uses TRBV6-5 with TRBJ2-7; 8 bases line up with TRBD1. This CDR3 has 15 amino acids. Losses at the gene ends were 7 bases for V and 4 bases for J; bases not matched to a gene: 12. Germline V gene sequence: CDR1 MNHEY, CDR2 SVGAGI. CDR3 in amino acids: CASIRHGTGRYEQYF. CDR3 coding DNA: TGTGCCAGCATTAGACACGGGACAGGACGATACGAGCAGTACTTC.

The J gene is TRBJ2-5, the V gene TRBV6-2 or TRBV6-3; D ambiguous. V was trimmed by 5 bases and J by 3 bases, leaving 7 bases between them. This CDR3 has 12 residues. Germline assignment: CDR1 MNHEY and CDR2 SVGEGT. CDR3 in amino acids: CASSGSKETQYF. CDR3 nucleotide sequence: TGTGCCAGCAGTGGTAGCAAAGAGACCCAGTACTTC.

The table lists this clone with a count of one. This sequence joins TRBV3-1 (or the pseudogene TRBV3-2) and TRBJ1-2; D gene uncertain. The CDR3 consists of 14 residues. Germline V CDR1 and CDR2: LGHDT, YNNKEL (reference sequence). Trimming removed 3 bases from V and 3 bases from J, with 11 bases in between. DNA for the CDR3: TGTGCCAGCAGCCAGGGTTTGAGGGACTATGGCTACACCTTC. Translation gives CASSQGLRDYGYTF.